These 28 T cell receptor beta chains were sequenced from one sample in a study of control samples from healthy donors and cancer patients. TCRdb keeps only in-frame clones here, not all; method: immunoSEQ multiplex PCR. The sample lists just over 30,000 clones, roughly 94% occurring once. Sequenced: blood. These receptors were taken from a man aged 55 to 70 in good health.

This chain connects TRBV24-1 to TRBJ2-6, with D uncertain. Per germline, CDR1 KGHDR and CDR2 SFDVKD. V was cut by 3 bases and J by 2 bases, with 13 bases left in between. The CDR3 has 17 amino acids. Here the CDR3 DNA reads TGTGCCACCAGTGATGTAGGCGGTGGTGCTGGGGCCAACGTCCTGACTTTC. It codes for CATSDVGGGAGANVLTF.

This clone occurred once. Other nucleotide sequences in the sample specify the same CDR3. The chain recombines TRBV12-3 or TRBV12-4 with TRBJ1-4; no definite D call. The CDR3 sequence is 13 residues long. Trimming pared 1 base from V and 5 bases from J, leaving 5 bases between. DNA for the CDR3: TGTGCCAGCAGTTTAGGGGAAAATGAAAAACTGTTTTTT. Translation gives CASSLGENEKLFF.

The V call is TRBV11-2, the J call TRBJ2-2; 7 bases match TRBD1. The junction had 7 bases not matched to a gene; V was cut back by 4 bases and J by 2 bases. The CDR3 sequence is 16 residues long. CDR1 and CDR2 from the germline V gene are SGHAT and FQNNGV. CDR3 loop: CASSSPTGKNTGELFF. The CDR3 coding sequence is TGTGCCAGCAGCTCCCCGACAGGGAAAAACACCGGGGAGCTGTTTTTT.

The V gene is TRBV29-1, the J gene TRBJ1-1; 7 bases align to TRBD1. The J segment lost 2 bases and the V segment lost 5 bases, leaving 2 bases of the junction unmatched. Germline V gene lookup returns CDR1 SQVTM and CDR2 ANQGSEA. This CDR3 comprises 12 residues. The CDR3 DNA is TGCAGCGTTCACAGGGGAAACACTGAAGCTTTCTTT. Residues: CSVHRGNTEAFF.

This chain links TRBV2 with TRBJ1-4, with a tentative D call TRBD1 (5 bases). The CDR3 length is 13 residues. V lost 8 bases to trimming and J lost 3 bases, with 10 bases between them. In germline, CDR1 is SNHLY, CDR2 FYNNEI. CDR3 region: CASRGEANEKLFF. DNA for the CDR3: TGTGCCAGCCGAGGGGAGGCTAATGAAAAACTGTTTTTT.

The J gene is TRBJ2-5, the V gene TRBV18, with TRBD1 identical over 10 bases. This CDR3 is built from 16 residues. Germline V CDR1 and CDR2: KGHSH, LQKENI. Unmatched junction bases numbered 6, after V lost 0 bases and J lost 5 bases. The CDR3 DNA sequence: TGTGCCAGCTCACCACCGGGACAGGGGAAAGGGGAGACCCAGTACTTC. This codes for CASSPPGQGKGETQYF.

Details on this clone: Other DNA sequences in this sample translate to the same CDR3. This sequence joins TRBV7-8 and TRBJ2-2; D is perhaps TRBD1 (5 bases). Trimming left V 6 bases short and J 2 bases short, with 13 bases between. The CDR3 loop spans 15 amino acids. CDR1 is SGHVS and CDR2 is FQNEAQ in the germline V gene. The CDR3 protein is CASSTRQTNTGELFF. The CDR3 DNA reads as TGTGCCAGCAGTACGAGACAGACTAACACCGGGGAGCTGTTTTTT.

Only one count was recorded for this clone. The chain's CDR3 is CAISGRALSMNTEAFF. For the CDR3, the DNA is TGTGCCATCAGCGGTCGGGCCCTTTCGATGAACACTGAAGCTTTCTTT. The chain recombines TRBV10-3 with TRBJ1-1, with D unclear. Germline V CDR1 and CDR2: ENHRY, SYGVKD. V lost 6 bases, J lost 0 bases, and 17 bases lay in between. The CDR3 is 16 residues long.

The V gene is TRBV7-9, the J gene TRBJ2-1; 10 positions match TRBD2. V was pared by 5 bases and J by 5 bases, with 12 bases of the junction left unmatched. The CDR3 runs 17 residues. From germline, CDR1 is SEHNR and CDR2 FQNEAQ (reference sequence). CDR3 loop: CASSPLLKRGGDNEQFF. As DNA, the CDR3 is TGTGCCAGCAGCCCACTTCTTAAGCGGGGGGGAGACAATGAGCAGTTCTTC.

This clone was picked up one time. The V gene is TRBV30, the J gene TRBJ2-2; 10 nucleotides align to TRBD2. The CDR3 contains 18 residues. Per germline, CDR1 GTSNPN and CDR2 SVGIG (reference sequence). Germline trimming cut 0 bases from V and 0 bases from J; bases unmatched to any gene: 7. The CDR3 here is CAWSVVWTSGPNTGELFF. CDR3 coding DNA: TGTGCCTGGAGTGTCGTCTGGACTAGCGGACCGAACACCGGGGAGCTGTTTTTT.

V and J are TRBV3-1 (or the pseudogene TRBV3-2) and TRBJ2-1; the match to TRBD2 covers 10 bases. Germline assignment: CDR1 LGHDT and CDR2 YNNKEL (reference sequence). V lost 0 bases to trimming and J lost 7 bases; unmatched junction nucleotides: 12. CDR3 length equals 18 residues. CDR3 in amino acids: CASSQDSPLAGVENEQFF. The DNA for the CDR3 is TGTGCCAGCAGCCAAGACTCCCCTCTAGCGGGGGTTGAGAATGAGCAGTTCTTC.

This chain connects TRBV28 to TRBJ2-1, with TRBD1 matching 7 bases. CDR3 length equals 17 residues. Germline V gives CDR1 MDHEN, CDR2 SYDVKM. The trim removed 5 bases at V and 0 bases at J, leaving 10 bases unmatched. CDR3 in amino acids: CASSIPTTGDSYNEQFF. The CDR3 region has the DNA TGTGCCAGCAGTATCCCGACTACAGGGGACTCCTACAATGAGCAGTTCTTC.

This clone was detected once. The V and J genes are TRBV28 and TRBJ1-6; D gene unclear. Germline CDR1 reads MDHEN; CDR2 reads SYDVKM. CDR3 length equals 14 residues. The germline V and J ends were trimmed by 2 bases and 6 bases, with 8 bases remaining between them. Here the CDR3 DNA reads TGTGCCAGCAGTTTAAGGGTCCTTAATTCACCCCTCCACTTT. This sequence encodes CASSLRVLNSPLHF.

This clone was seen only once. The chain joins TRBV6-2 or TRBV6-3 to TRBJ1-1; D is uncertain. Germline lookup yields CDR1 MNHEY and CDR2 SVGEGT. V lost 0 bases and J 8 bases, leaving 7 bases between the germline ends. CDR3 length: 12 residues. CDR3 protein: CASSYSRLEAFF. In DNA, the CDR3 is TGTGCCAGCAGTTACTCTAGGCTAGAAGCTTTCTTT.

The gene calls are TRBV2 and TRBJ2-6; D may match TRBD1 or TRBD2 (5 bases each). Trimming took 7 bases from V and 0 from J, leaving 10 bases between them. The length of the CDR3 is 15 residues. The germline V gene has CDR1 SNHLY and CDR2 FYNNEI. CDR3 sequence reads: CASMGRASGANVLTF. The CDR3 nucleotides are TGTGCCAGCATGGGACGGGCCTCTGGGGCCAACGTCCTGACTTTC.

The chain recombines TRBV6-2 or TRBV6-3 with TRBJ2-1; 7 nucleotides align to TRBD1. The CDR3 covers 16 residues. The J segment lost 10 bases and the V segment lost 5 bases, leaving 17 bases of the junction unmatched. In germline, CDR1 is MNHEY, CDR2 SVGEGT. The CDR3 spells CASSGTDRYFVGEQFF. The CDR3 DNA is TGTGCCAGCAGTGGGACGGACAGGTATTTCGTCGGCGAGCAGTTCTTC.

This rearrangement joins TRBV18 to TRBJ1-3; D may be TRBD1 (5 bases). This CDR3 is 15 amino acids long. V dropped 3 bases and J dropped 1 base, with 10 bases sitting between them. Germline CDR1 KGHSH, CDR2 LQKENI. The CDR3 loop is CASSPGTGSGNTIYF. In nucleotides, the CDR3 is TGTGCCAGCTCACCGGGGACGGGATCTGGAAACACCATATATTTT.

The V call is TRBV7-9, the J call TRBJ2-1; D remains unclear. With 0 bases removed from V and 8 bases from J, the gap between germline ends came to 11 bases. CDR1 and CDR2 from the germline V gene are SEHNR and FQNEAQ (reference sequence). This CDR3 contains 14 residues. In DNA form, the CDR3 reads TGTGCCAGCAGCTTAGCGGTACTTGAGGATGAGCAGTTCTTC. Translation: CASSLAVLEDEQFF.

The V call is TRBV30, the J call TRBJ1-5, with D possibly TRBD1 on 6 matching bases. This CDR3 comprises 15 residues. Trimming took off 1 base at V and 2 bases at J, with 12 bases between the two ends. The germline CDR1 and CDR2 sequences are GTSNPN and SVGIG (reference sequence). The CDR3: CAWSGFEGGNQPQHF. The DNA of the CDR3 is TGTGCCTGGAGTGGATTTGAGGGGGGCAATCAGCCCCAGCATTTT.

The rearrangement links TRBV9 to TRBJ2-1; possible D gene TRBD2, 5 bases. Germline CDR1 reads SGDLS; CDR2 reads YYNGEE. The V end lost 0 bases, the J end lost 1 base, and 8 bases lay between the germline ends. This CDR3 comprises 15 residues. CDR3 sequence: CASSVGGGSYNEQFF. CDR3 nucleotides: TGTGCCAGCAGCGTAGGCGGCGGGTCCTACAATGAGCAGTTCTTC.

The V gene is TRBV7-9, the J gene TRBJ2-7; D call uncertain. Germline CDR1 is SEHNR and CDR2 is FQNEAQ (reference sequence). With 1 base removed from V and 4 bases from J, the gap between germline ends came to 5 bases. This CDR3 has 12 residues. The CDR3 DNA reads TGTGCCAGCAGCTTAGTATCTTACGAGCAGTACTTC. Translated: CASSLVSYEQYF.

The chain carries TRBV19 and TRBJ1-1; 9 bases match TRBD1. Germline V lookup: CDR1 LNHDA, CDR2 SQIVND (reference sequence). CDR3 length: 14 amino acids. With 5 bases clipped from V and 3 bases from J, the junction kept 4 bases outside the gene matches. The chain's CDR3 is CASSSDRGYTEAFF. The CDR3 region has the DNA TGTGCCAGTAGTTCGGACAGGGGTTACACTGAAGCTTTCTTT.

The CDR3 loop is CASRGTGSGNTIYF. In DNA form, the CDR3 reads TGTGCCAGCAGGGGGACGGGCTCTGGAAACACCATATATTTT. The chain joins TRBV27 to TRBJ1-3; D is perhaps TRBD1 (5 bases). Germline lookup yields CDR1 MNHEY and CDR2 SMNVEV (reference sequence). Trimming removed 6 bases at V and 0 bases at J, with 9 bases between. The CDR3 length is 14 residues.

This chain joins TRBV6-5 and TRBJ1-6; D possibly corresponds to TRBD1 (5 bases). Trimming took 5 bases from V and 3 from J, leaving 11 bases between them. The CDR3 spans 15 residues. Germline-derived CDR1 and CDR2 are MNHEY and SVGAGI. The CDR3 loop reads CASSNGGSYNSPLHF. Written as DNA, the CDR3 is TGTGCCAGCAGTAACGGGGGGAGCTATAATTCACCCCTCCACTTT.

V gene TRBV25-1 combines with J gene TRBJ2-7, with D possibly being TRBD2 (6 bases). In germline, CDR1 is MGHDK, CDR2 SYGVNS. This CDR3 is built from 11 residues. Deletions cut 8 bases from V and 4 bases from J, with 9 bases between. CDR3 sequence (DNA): TGTGCCAGCGGAGGGTTTTACGAGCAGTACTTC. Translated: CASGGFYEQYF.

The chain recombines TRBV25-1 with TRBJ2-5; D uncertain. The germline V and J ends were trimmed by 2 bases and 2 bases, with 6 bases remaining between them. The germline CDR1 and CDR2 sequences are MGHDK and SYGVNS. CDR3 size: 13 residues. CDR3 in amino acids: CASSEARQETQYF. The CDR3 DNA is TGTGCCAGCAGTGAAGCCAGACAAGAGACCCAGTACTTC.

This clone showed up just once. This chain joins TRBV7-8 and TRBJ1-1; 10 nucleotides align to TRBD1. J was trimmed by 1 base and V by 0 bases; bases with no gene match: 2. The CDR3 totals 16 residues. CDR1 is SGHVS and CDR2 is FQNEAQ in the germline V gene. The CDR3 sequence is CASSLAGDRGNTEAFF. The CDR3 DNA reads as TGTGCCAGCAGCTTAGCAGGGGACAGGGGGAACACTGAAGCTTTCTTT.

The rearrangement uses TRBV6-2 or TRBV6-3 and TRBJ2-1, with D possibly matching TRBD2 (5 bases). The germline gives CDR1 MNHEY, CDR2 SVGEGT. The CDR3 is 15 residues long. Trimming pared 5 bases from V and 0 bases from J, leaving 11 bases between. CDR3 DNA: TGTGCCAGCAGTGCGGCAGGACTCTCCTACAATGAGCAGTTCTTC. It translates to CASSAAGLSYNEQFF.